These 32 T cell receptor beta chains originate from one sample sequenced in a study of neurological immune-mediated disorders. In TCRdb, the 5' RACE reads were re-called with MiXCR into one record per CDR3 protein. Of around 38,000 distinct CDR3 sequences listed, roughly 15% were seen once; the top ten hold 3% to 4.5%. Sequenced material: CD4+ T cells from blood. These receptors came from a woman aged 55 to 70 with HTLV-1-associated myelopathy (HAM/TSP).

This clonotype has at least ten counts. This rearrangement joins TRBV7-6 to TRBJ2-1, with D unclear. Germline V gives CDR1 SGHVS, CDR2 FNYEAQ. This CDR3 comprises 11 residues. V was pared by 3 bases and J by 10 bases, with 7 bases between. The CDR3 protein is CASSFETEQFF. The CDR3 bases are TGTGCCAGCAGCTTCGAGACAGAGCAGTTCTTC. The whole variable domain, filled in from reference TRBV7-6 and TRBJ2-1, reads GAGVSQSPRYKVTKRGQDVALRCDPISGHVSLYWYRQALGQGPEFLTYFNYEAQQDKSGLPNDRFSAERPEGSISTLTIQRTEQRDSAMYRCASSFETEQFFGPGTRLTVL.

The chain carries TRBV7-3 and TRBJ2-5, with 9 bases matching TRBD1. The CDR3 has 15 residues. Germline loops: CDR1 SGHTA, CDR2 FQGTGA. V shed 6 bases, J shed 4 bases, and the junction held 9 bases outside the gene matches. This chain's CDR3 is CASRSTGGAGETQYF. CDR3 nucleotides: TGTGCCAGCAGATCCACAGGGGGCGCGGGAGAGACCCAGTACTTC.

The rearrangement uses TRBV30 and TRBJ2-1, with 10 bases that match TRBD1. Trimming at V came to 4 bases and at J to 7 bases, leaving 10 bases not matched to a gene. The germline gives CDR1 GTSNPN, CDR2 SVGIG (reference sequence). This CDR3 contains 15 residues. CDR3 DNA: TGTGCCTGGACCTTGCTCCCGGGACAGGGGAATGAGCAGTTCTTC. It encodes CAWTLLPGQGNEQFF.

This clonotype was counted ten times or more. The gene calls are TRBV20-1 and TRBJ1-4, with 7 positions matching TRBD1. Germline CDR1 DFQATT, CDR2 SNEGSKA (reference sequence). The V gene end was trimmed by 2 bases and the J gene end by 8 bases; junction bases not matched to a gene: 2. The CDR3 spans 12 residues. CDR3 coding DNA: TGCAGTGCTAGACGGGACAGCGAAAAACTGTTTTTT. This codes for CSARRDSEKLFF.

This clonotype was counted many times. This CDR3 reads CASSDGGEKLFF. The CDR3 coding sequence is TGTGCCAGCAGTGACGGGGGAGAAAAACTGTTTTTT. V gene TRBV6-4 combines with J gene TRBJ1-4; possible D gene TRBD1, 5 bases. From germline, CDR1 is MRHNA and CDR2 SNTAGT. This CDR3 region has 12 residues. Deletions cut 2 bases from V and 8 bases from J, with 6 bases between.

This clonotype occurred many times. The DNA for the CDR3 is TGTGCCAGCAGAATGACAGGGTACTATTCACCCCTCCACTTT. It yields the protein CASRMTGYYSPLHF. J is TRBJ1-6 and V is TRBV12-3 or TRBV12-4; 7 nucleotides agree with TRBD1. Losses at the gene ends were 6 bases for V and 8 bases for J; bases not matched to a gene: 7. This CDR3 contains 14 residues.

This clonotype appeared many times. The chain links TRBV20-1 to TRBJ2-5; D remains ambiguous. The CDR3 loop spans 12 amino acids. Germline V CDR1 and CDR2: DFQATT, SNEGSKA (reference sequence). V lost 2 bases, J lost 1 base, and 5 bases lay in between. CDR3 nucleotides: TGCAGTGCTAGACTCACCCAAGAGACCCAGTACTTC. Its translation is CSARLTQETQYF.

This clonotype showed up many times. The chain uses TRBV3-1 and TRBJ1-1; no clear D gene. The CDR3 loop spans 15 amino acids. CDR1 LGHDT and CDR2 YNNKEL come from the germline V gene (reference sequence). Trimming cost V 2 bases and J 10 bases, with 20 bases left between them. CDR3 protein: CASSQSEGYRAGAFF. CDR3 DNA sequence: TGTGCCAGCAGCCAATCGGAGGGATACCGAGCTGGAGCTTTCTTT.

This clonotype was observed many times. CDR3 sequence: CASRTSGGGPVNEQFF. CDR3 DNA sequence: TGTGCCAGCAGGACGTCAGGGGGCGGCCCAGTCAATGAGCAGTTCTTC. V gene TRBV6-6 combines with J gene TRBJ2-1; 8 bases map to TRBD1. V trimming: 6 bases; J trimming: 6 bases; junction bases outside the gene matches: 13. The CDR3 is made up of 16 amino acids. Germline V gene data show CDR1 as MNHNY and CDR2 as SVGAGI (reference sequence).

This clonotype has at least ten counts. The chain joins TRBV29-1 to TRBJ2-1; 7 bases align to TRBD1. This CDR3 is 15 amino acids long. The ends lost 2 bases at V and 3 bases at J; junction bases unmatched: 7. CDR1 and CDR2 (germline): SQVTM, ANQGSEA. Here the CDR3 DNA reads TGCAGCGTTGAATTGCTCCGGGACAGCTACAATGAGCAGTTCTTC. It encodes CSVELLRDSYNEQFF.

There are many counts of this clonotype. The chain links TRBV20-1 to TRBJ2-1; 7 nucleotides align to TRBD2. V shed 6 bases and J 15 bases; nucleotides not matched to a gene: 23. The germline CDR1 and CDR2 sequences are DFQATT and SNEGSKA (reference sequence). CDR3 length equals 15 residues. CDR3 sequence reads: CSAAGTGGWEGDPFF. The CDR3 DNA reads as TGCAGTGCGGCCGGGACTGGGGGTTGGGAGGGTGATCCGTTCTTC.

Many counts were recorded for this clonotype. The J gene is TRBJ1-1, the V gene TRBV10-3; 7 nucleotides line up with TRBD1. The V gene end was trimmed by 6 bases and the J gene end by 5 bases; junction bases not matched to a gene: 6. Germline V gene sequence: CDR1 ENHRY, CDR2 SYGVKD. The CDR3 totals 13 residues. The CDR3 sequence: CAISRGGGTEAFF. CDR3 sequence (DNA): TGTGCCATCAGCAGGGGGGGGGGAACTGAAGCTTTCTTT.

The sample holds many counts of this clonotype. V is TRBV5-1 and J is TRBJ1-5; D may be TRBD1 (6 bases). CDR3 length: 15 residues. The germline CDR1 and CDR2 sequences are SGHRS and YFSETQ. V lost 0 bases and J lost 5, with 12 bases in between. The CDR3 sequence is CASSLVGTTDQPQHF. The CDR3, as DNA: TGCGCCAGCAGCTTGGTCGGGACAACCGATCAGCCCCAGCATTTT.

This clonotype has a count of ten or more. CDR3 sequence reads: CASSYPGTGRAFF. CDR3 bases: TGTGCCAGCAGTTACCCGGGGACAGGGCGAGCTTTCTTT. V and J are TRBV6-5 and TRBJ1-1; 9 nucleotides align to TRBD1. V lost 2 bases and J lost 10; bases outside the gene matches: 5. The CDR3 covers 13 residues. CDR1 is MNHEY, CDR2 SVGAGI, per germline.

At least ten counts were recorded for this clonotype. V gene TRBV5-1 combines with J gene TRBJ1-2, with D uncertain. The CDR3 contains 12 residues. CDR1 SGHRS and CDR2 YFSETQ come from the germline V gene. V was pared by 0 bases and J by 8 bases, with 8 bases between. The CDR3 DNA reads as TGCGCCAGCAGCTTGGGGTCGTGGGGCTACACCTTC. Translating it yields CASSLGSWGYTF.

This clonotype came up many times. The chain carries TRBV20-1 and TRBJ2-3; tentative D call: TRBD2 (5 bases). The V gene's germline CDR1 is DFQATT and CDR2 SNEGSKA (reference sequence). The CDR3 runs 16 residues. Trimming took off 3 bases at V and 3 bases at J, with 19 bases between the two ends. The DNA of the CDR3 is TGCAGTGCTAGTTTCGGGCTAGCAGTTCAGACAGATACGCAGTATTTT. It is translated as CSASFGLAVQTDTQYF.

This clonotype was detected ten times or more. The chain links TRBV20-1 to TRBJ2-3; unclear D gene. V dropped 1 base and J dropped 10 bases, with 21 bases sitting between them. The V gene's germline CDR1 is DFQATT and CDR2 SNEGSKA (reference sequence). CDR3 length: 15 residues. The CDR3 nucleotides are TGCAGTGCTAGAGGCCCCGCAGTCGCCGATCCATCGCAGTATTTT. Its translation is CSARGPAVADPSQYF.

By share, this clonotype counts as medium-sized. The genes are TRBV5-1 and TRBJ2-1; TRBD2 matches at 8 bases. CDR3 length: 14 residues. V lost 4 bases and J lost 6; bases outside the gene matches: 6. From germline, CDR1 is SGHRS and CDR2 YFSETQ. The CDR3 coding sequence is TGCGCCAGCAGCCACCGGGGGGGGGGCAATGAGCAGTTCTTC. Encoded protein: CASSHRGGGNEQFF.

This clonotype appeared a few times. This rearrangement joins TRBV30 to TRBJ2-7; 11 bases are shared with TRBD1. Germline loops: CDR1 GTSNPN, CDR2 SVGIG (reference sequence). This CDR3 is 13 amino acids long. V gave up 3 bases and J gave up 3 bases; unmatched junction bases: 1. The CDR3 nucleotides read TGTGCCTGGAGGGACAGGGGGCTCTACGAGCAGTACTTC. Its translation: CAWRDRGLYEQYF.

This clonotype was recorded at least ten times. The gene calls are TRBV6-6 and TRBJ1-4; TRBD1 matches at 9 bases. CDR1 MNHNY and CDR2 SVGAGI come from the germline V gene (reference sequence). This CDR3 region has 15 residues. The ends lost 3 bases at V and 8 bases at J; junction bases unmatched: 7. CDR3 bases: TGTGCCAGCAGTTATATCGGGACAGGGCGAGAAAAACTGTTTTTT. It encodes CASSYIGTGREKLFF.

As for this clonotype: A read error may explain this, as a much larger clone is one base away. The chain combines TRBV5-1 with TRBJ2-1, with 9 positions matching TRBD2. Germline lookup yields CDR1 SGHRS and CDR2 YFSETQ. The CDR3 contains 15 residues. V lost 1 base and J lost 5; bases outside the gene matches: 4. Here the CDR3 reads CASSLLRTSDNEQFF. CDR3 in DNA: TGCGCCAGCAGCTTGCTTAGGACTAGCGACAATGAGCAGTTCTTC.

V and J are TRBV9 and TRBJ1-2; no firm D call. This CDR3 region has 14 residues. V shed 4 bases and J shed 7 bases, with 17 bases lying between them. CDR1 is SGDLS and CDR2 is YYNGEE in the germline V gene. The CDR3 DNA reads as TGTGCCAGCAGCCTCCTCGACACGATGGGTGGCTACACCTTC. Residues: CASSLLDTMGGYTF.

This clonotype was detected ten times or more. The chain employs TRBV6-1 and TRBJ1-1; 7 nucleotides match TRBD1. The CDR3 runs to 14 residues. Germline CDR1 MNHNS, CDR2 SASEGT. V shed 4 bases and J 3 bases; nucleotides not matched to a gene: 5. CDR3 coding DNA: TGTGCCAGCAGTGCGACAGGGAGGTACACTGAAGCTTTCTTT. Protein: CASSATGRYTEAFF.

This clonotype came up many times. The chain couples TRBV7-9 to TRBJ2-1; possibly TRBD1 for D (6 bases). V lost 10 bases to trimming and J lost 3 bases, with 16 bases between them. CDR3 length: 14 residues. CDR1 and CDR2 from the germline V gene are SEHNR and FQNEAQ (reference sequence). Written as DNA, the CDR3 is TGTGCCACCCAGACAGGTGGGGACTACAATGAGCAGTTCTTC. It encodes CATQTGGDYNEQFF. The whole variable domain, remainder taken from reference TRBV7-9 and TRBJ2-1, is DTGVSQNPRHKITKRGQNVTFRCDPISEHNRLYWYRQTLGQGPEFLTYFQNEAQLEKSRLLSDRFSAERPKGSFSTLEIQRTEQGDSAMYLCATQTGGDYNEQFFGPGTRLTVL.

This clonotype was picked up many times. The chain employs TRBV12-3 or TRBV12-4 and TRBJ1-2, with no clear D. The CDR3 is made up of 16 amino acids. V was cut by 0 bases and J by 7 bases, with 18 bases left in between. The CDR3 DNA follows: TGTGCCAGCAGTTTAGCGCCCAACAAAGGCGCGGCTGGCTACACCTTC. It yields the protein CASSLAPNKGAAGYTF.

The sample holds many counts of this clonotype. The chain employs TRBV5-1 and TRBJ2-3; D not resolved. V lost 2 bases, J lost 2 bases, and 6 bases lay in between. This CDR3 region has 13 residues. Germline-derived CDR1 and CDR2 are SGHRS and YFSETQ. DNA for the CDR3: TGCGCCAGCAGCTTATCAAACACAGATACGCAGTATTTT. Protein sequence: CASSLSNTDTQYF.

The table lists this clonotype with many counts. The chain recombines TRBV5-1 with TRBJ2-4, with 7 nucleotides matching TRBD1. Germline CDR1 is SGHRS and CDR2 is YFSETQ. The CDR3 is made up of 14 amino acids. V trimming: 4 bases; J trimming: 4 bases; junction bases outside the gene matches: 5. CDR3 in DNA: TGCGCCAGCAGCCCCGGGACAGCAAAAAACATTCAGTACTTC. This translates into CASSPGTAKNIQYF.

The CDR3 sequence is CASSFGGSAYEQYF. DNA of the CDR3: TGTGCCAGCAGCTTTGGGGGCAGCGCCTACGAGCAGTACTTC. The chain is built from TRBV12-3 or TRBV12-4 and TRBJ2-7; a possible D gene is TRBD1 (6 bases). CDR3 length: 14 residues. The V and J ends lost 6 bases and 2 bases respectively, with 14 bases between them.

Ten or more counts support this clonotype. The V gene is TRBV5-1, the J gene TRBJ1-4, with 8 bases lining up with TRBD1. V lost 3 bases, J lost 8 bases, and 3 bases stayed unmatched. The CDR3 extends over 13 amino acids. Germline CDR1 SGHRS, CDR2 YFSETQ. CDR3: CASSSGQGEKLFF. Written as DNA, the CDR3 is TGCGCCAGCAGCTCCGGACAGGGAGAAAAACTGTTTTTT. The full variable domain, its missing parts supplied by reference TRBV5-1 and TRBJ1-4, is KAGVTQTPRYLIKTRGQQVTLSCSPISGHRSVSWYQQTPGQGLQFLFEYFSETQRNKGNFPGRFSGRQFSNSRSEMNVSTLELGDSALYLCASSSGQGEKLFFGSGTQLSVL.

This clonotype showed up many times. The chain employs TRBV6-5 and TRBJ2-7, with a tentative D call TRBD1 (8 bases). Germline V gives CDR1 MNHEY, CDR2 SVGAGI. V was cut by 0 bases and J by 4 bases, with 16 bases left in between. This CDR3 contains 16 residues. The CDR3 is CASSYSSTGGAYEQYF. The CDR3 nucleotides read TGTGCCAGCAGTTACTCAAGTACAGGGGGGGCTTACGAGCAGTACTTC.

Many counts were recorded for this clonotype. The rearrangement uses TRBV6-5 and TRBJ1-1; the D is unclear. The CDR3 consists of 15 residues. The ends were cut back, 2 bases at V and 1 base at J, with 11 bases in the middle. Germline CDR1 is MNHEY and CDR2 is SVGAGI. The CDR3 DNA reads TGTGCCAGCAGTTACGGCGGGGTTAGGAACACTGAAGCTTTCTTT. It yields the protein CASSYGGVRNTEAFF.

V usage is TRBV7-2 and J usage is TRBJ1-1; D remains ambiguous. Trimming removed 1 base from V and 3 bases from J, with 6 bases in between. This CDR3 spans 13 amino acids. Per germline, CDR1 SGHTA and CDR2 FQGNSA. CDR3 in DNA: TGTGCCAGCAGCTTAGTGCCGGACACTGAAGCTTTCTTT. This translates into CASSLVPDTEAFF.